The 26 T cell receptor beta chains below come from one sample, sequenced in a study of control samples from healthy donors and cancer patients. Repertoires were generated with immunoSEQ multiplex PCR, while TCRdb's copy carries only in-frame clones and drops some. The top ten hold about 1.5% of the sample, which has 190,000 or so clones, about 93% seen once. Sequencing was done on a sample of blood. Source of these receptors: a man aged 18 to 30 in good health.

This sequence joins TRBV10-2 and TRBJ1-2; D possibly corresponds to TRBD1 (5 bases). Germline values: CDR1 WSHSY, CDR2 SAAADI. V was shortened by 10 bases and J by 6 bases, with 18 bases between the two germline ends. This CDR3 is built from 13 residues. CDR3: CATRFGGFDGYTF. The CDR3 DNA follows: TGCGCCACCCGCTTTGGGGGATTCGATGGCTACACCTTC.

J is TRBJ1-2 and V is TRBV4-1; unclear D gene. Germline loops: CDR1 MGHRA, CDR2 YSYEKL. The CDR3 is 14 amino acids. V was clipped by 1 base and J by 4 bases, with 10 bases between them. As DNA, the CDR3 is TGCGCCAGCAGCCAAGTAGGAAATCCCTATGGCTACACCTTC. This sequence encodes CASSQVGNPYGYTF.

The chain uses TRBV6-6 and TRBJ1-5, with D possibly being TRBD1 (6 bases). Per germline, CDR1 MNHNY and CDR2 SVGAGI (reference sequence). V was trimmed by 6 bases and J by 7 bases, leaving 16 bases between them. This CDR3 has 14 residues. CDR3 region: CASRGQGREQPQHF. Written as DNA, the CDR3 is TGTGCCAGCAGGGGCCAGGGGAGGGAACAGCCCCAGCATTTT.

This clone was counted a few times. The chain links TRBV7-9 to TRBJ1-2; 8 nucleotides agree with TRBD1. Germline trimming cut 5 bases from V and 7 bases from J; bases unmatched to any gene: 9. Germline V CDR1 and CDR2: SEHNR, FQNEAQ (reference sequence). The CDR3 is 14 amino acids. The DNA of the CDR3 is TGTGCCAGCAGCGTAACCCAGGGGGCGCTTGGCTACACCTTC. It translates to CASSVTQGALGYTF.

The chain carries TRBV11-2 and TRBJ1-1, with D hard to call. The germline V and J ends were trimmed by 3 bases and 1 base, with 6 bases remaining between them. CDR3 size: 13 residues. The V gene's germline CDR1 is SGHAT and CDR2 FQNNGV. CDR3 loop: CASSFEENTEAFF. The CDR3 DNA reads as TGTGCCAGCAGCTTTGAGGAGAACACTGAAGCTTTCTTT.

The chain couples TRBV19 to TRBJ1-1; 11 nucleotides line up with TRBD1. Unmatched junction bases numbered 7, after V lost 2 bases and J lost 11 bases. There are 14 residues in the CDR3. Germline V CDR1 and CDR2: LNHDA, SQIVND (reference sequence). The CDR3 reads CASSISGQGAGAFF. DNA for the CDR3: TGTGCCAGTAGTATATCAGGACAGGGGGCAGGGGCTTTCTTT.

The chain joins TRBV2 to TRBJ2-1; 11 bases fit TRBD2. The germline V gene has CDR1 SNHLY and CDR2 FYNNEI. V lost 6 bases, J lost 3 bases, and 7 bases stayed unmatched. CDR3 length: 16 amino acids. The CDR3, as DNA: TGTGCCAGCAGAGATACTAGCGGGGGCTACTACAATGAGCAGTTCTTC. Protein: CASRDTSGGYYNEQFF.

The chain combines TRBV12-5 with TRBJ1-3, with a possible D match to TRBD1 (5 bases). The V end was cut by 5 bases, the J end by 2 bases, with 13 bases between. CDR1 is LGHNT, CDR2 FRNRAP, per germline. The CDR3 contains 15 residues. The CDR3 sequence: CASGPGAGTGNTIYF. The CDR3 DNA is TGTGCTAGTGGTCCCGGGGCGGGAACTGGAAACACCATATATTTT.

V is TRBV7-3 and J is TRBJ2-7; 15 bases are a match to TRBD2. From germline, CDR1 is SGHTA and CDR2 FQGTGA. The V and J ends lost 2 bases and 5 bases, in that order; junction bases with no gene match: 7. The CDR3 has 17 residues. The CDR3 coding sequence is TGTGCCAGCAGCTTATATGGGACTAGCGGGGGGTCCAACGAGCAGTACTTC. As protein: CASSLYGTSGGSNEQYF.

The chain combines TRBV15 with TRBJ1-5; 8 nucleotides align to TRBD1. The CDR3 runs to 15 residues. Looked up from germline, CDR1 is LNHNV and CDR2 is YYDKDF (reference sequence). J lost 2 bases, V lost 5 bases, and 5 bases had no gene match. The CDR3: CATSWTGSGNQPQHF. DNA for the CDR3: TGTGCCACCAGCTGGACAGGGAGTGGCAATCAGCCCCAGCATTTT.

The chain has TRBV6-5 and TRBJ1-2; possible D gene TRBD1, 6 bases. V gave up 4 bases and J gave up 8 bases, with 11 bases separating them. Per the germline V gene, CDR1 is MNHEY and CDR2 is SVGAGI. CDR3 length: 12 residues. Here the CDR3 DNA reads TGTGCCAGCAGTTTCGGGGGGCACGGCTACACCTTC. This codes for CASSFGGHGYTF.

There are a few counts of this clone. The chain has TRBV25-1 and TRBJ1-5; D ambiguous. The CDR3 is made up of 8 amino acids. V was trimmed by 8 bases and J by 11 bases, leaving 4 bases between them. Germline lookup yields CDR1 MGHDK and CDR2 SYGVNS. CDR3 loop: CASVAQHF. DNA of the CDR3: TGTGCCAGCGTGGCCCAGCATTTT.

The chain has TRBV15 and TRBJ2-1, with D perhaps TRBD1 (6 bases). The CDR3 contains 16 residues. Germline CDR1 reads LNHNV; CDR2 reads YYDKDF (reference sequence). The V and J ends lost 0 bases and 7 bases respectively, with 16 bases between them. Here the CDR3 reads CATSREKGDTKNEQFF. The CDR3 bases are TGTGCCACCAGCAGAGAGAAGGGGGACACTAAGAATGAGCAGTTCTTC.

V usage is TRBV5-1 and J usage is TRBJ1-5, with unresolved D. The CDR3 is 15 amino acids. CDR1 and CDR2 from the germline V gene are SGHRS and YFSETQ. V lost 2 bases and J 4 bases, leaving 13 bases between the germline ends. The CDR3 bases are TGCGCCAGCAGCTTTGGCCCCGCGGGGAATCAGCCCCAGCATTTT. Its protein product is CASSFGPAGNQPQHF.

The CDR3 DNA reads as TGTGCCAGCAGACCGCTCGGGACAGGGAGGCAGCCCCAGCATTTT. Encoded protein: CASRPLGTGRQPQHF. The rearrangement joins TRBV6-5 to TRBJ1-5; 9 bases are shared with TRBD1. The length of the CDR3 is 15 residues. J gave up 7 bases and V 6 bases, and 10 bases lay outside the gene matches. CDR1 is MNHEY and CDR2 is SVGAGI in the germline V gene.

The chain couples TRBV6-5 to TRBJ1-3; maybe TRBD1 (5 bases). This CDR3 region has 14 residues. The V gene lost 7 bases and the J gene lost 3 bases, with 13 bases spanning the gap. In germline, CDR1 is MNHEY, CDR2 SVGAGI. CDR3: CASIQGALGNTIYF. CDR3 DNA: TGTGCCAGCATCCAGGGTGCGCTTGGAAACACCATATATTTT.

This sequence joins TRBV12-5 and TRBJ1-2, with D possibly TRBD1 on 5 matching bases. The CDR3 has 16 residues. Germline V gene lookup returns CDR1 LGHNT and CDR2 FRNRAP. V was shortened by 4 bases and J by 6 bases, with 21 bases between the two germline ends. The chain's CDR3 is CASGSTVSGLQNGYTF. The CDR3 DNA sequence: TGTGCTAGTGGTTCGACCGTATCAGGGTTACAGAATGGCTACACCTTC.

In this sample, this clone turned up a few times. J is TRBJ1-6 and V is TRBV19; no clear D. V was shortened by 2 bases and J by 7 bases, with 12 bases between the two germline ends. Germline V gene sequence: CDR1 LNHDA, CDR2 SQIVND (reference sequence). The CDR3 is 15 residues long. The CDR3 coding sequence is TGTGCCAGTAGTATATTGGGTTATGGGAATTCACCCCTCCACTTT. The encoded protein is CASSILGYGNSPLHF.

The chain is built from TRBV25-1 and TRBJ1-2; D is unclear. V was clipped by 5 bases and J by 8 bases, with 9 bases between them. The CDR3 is 11 residues long. From germline, CDR1 is MGHDK and CDR2 SYGVNS. The CDR3 protein is CASSRDRGYTF. The CDR3 DNA follows: TGTGCCAGCAGTCGAGACCGCGGCTACACCTTC.

The rearrangement uses TRBV5-5 and TRBJ2-3; possible D gene TRBD2, 6 bases. This CDR3 has 12 residues. V was trimmed by 4 bases and J by 3 bases, leaving 6 bases between them. Germline V gives CDR1 SGHKS, CDR2 YYEKEE (reference sequence). CDR3 amino acids: CASSRGTDTQYF. For the CDR3, the DNA is TGTGCCAGCAGCCGGGGGACAGATACGCAGTATTTT.

This chain links TRBV18 with TRBJ2-7; the D gene is possibly TRBD2 (7 bases). V lost 5 bases and J 4 bases, leaving 15 bases between the germline ends. Germline CDR1 reads KGHSH; CDR2 reads LQKENI. There are 14 residues in the CDR3. The CDR3 region has the DNA TGTGCCAGCTCAACAGGGAGGGGAATGTACGAGCAGTACTTC. Translated: CASSTGRGMYEQYF.

The gene calls are TRBV5-1 and TRBJ2-5; the match to TRBD2 covers 9 bases. CDR3 length: 16 residues. CDR1 and CDR2 from the germline V gene are SGHRS and YFSETQ. V trimming: 3 bases; J trimming: 7 bases; junction bases outside the gene matches: 13. The CDR3 region has the DNA TGCGCCAGCAGCTACGACAGCGGGGGGACCAGCGGGACCCAGTACTTC. Amino acids: CASSYDSGGTSGTQYF.

V is TRBV7-2 and J is TRBJ1-1; D remains unclear. Germline V gives CDR1 SGHTA, CDR2 FQGNSA. Trimming pared 3 bases from V and 3 bases from J, leaving 11 bases between. There are 14 residues in the CDR3. CDR3 nucleotides: TGTGCCAGCAGCTTTATGCGAGGACACACTGAAGCTTTCTTT. Protein sequence: CASSFMRGHTEAFF. The full variable domain, with the rest looked up from reference TRBV7-2 and TRBJ1-1, is GAGVSQSPSNKVTEKGKDVELRCDPISGHTALYWYRQSLGQGLEFLIYFQGNSAPDKSGLPSDRFSAERTGGSVSTLTIQRTQQEDSAVYLCASSFMRGHTEAFFGQGTRLTVV.

A single count supports this clone. The chain links TRBV19 to TRBJ2-1; D perhaps matches TRBD2 (6 bases). This CDR3 has 15 amino acids. CDR1 is LNHDA and CDR2 is SQIVND in the germline V gene (reference sequence). The V and J ends lost 6 bases and 0 bases respectively, with 12 bases between them. The CDR3 region has the DNA TGTGCCAGTAGCCCTAGCGATAACTCCTACAATGAGCAGTTCTTC. Translated, it gives CASSPSDNSYNEQFF.

The CDR3 sequence is CASSEEIPGTGGDGYTF. The CDR3 DNA is TGCGCCAGCAGTGAGGAAATCCCCGGGACAGGGGGGGATGGCTACACCTTC. This chain uses TRBV10-2 with TRBJ1-2, with 11 bases fitting TRBD1. In germline, CDR1 is WSHSY, CDR2 SAAADI. This CDR3 comprises 17 residues. The V segment lost 2 bases and the J segment 6 bases; nucleotides outside the gene matches: 11.

The gene calls are TRBV24-1 and TRBJ1-5; TRBD1 matches at 11 bases. V lost 3 bases, J lost 4 bases, and 4 bases stayed unmatched. This CDR3 region has 16 residues. Germline loops: CDR1 KGHDR, CDR2 SFDVKD. The CDR3 loop is CATSDRGTGGNQPQHF. In nucleotides, the CDR3 is TGTGCCACCAGTGATAGAGGGACAGGGGGAAATCAGCCCCAGCATTTT.